Sequencing of this T cell receptor beta chain was carried out in a study of blood T cell repertoires in COVID-19. Study-level information: PBMCs, B-cell-depleted T cells, or T cells provided the cDNA or gDNA that made up the material.

The Seattle patients, enrolled during active infection, were followed longitudinally. Sequenced by immunoSEQ multiplex PCR; TCRdb stores in-frame clones only, minus some. The sample lists approximately 120,000 clones, 70% to 75% occurring once. The receptor comes from a man aged 80 or over with COVID-19, enrolled during active disease. What was sequenced was peripheral blood.

The CDR3 is CASSLGTSGRWRGEQFF. CDR3 DNA: TGTGCCAGCAGCTTAGGAACTAGCGGGAGGTGGCGAGGGGAGCAGTTCTTC. The V gene is TRBV7-6, the J gene TRBJ2-1; 12 bases map to TRBD2. Germline V gives CDR1 SGHVS, CDR2 FNYEAQ. This CDR3 is 17 amino acids long. V trimming: 1 base; J trimming: 10 bases; junction bases outside the gene matches: 11.